These 14 T cell receptor beta chains were sequenced from one sample in a study of molecular identifiers for immune sequencing clone quantification. TCRdb re-derived calls from the PCR reads in MiXCR, one entry per CDR3 protein. The sample holds around 470,000 distinct CDR3 sequences, around 23% seen once. The sample was naive CD8+ T cells from blood, with Jurkat cell RNA spiked in. Noted subset: FACS-sorted CD8+CD4-CCR7+CD45RA+ naive T cells. The receptors come from a human donor in good health. Some libraries in this study had Jurkat cell RNA spiked in.

This clonotype was seen ten or more times. The V gene is TRBV2, the J gene TRBJ2-2, with D tentatively TRBD1 (5 bases). CDR1 SNHLY and CDR2 FYNNEI come from the germline V gene. V was clipped by 3 bases and J by 1 base, with 6 bases between them. The CDR3 covers 14 residues. The CDR3 loop is CASSDRVNTGELFF. CDR3 in DNA: TGTGCCAGCAGTGACAGGGTGAACACCGGGGAGCTGTTTTTT.

This chain uses TRBV3-1 with TRBJ2-7; the D gene is possibly TRBD1 (6 bases). The CDR3 has 15 amino acids. Germline V gives CDR1 LGHDT, CDR2 YNNKEL (reference sequence). The germline V and J ends were trimmed by 3 bases and 3 bases, with 15 bases remaining between them. The CDR3 DNA is TGTGCCAGCAGCCACTCAAGGGGGTATTTCTACGAGCAGTACTTC. Its protein product is CASSHSRGYFYEQYF.

With regard to this clonotype: A junction boundary mismatches the germline segment, possibly from a read error. The V and J genes are TRBV19 and TRBJ2-7; perhaps TRBD2 as D (5 bases). There are 15 residues in the CDR3. Germline CDR1 is LNHDA and CDR2 is SQIVND (reference sequence). As DNA, the CDR3 is TGTGCCAGTAGTATGGTAGGTATGGGTGACTACGAGCAGTGCTTC. Its translation: CASSMVGMGDYEQCF.

This clonotype was recorded once. A read error may produce the germline difference seen at one junction end. The chain is built from TRBV7-2 and TRBJ2-5, with D perhaps TRBD1 or TRBD2 (5 bases each). CDR3 length: 14 residues. Germline CDR1 is SGHTA and CDR2 is FQGNSA. In DNA, the CDR3 is TGTGCCAGCAGCTTGGGGGTTGGGCAAGAGCCCCAGTACTTC. As protein: CASSLGVGQEPQYF.

The chain combines TRBV4-1 with TRBJ1-1, with TRBD1 identical over 7 bases. This CDR3 region has 15 residues. Germline CDR1 and CDR2: MGHRA and YSYEKL. V gave up 5 bases and J gave up 1 base; unmatched junction bases: 7. In DNA form, the CDR3 reads TGCGCCAGCAGCTCCCGACAGGGTCCGAACACTGAAGCTTTCTTT. This translates into CASSSRQGPNTEAFF.

This clonotype has more than one count but fewer than ten. This chain connects TRBV13 to TRBJ2-7; 12 bases map to TRBD2. Losses at the gene ends were 6 bases for V and 0 bases for J; bases not matched to a gene: 9. This CDR3 has 17 residues. The germline gives CDR1 PRHDT, CDR2 FYEKMQ (reference sequence). This CDR3 is CASRTSSGGASSYEQYF. In DNA form, the CDR3 reads TGTGCCAGCAGGACTTCTAGCGGGGGGGCGAGCTCCTACGAGCAGTACTTC.

A remark on this clonotype: A much larger clone differs by one base, so this may be a read error. The chain employs TRBV28 and TRBJ2-3, with 8 bases matching TRBD2. Germline lookup yields CDR1 MDHEN and CDR2 SYDVKM. The CDR3 sequence is 16 residues long. This chain's CDR3 is CASSGLADSSTDAQYF. CDR3 nucleotides: TGTGCCAGCAGTGGACTAGCTGACTCTAGCACAGATGCGCAGTATTTT.

The rearrangement joins TRBV5-1 to TRBJ2-5; 8 positions agree with TRBD2. Germline V lookup: CDR1 SGHRS, CDR2 YFSETQ. With V trimmed by 0 bases and J by 5 bases, 9 bases remained unmatched. CDR3 length: 16 residues. DNA of the CDR3: TGCGCCAGCAGCTTGGCCGGGTTAGCGGGGTACGAGACCCAGTACTTC. Its translation: CASSLAGLAGYETQYF.

The chain links TRBV27 to TRBJ1-1; possible D gene TRBD1, 5 bases. Deletions cut 7 bases from V and 1 base from J, with 10 bases between. Germline CDR1 reads MNHEY; CDR2 reads SMNVEV (reference sequence). The CDR3 consists of 13 residues. This CDR3 reads CASTDTGNTEAFF. The CDR3 nucleotides read TGTGCCAGCACTGACACAGGGAACACTGAAGCTTTCTTT.

For the CDR3, the DNA is TGTGCCAGCAGCTTAATCGACAGAGTGGGTCAGCCCCAGCATTTT. Protein sequence: CASSLIDRVGQPQHF. The chain is built from TRBV7-8 and TRBJ1-5, with a weak D call TRBD1 (5 bases). The germline V gene has CDR1 SGHVS and CDR2 FQNEAQ. V was clipped by 2 bases and J by 6 bases, with 14 bases between them. The CDR3 has 15 amino acids.

There are a few counts of this clonotype. The chain has TRBV19 and TRBJ2-7; D possibly corresponds to TRBD2 (5 bases). Germline CDR1 reads LNHDA; CDR2 reads SQIVND (reference sequence). The CDR3 covers 14 residues. V was trimmed by 3 bases and J by 2 bases, leaving 11 bases between them. CDR3 nucleotides: TGTGCCAGTAGTATTACCGGGGTAACCTACGAGCAGTACTTC. It codes for CASSITGVTYEQYF.

This clonotype was found many times. This chain uses TRBV7-9 with TRBJ1-5; D not resolved. V lost 4 bases and J 5 bases, leaving 15 bases between the germline ends. Germline CDR1 reads SEHNR; CDR2 reads FQNEAQ (reference sequence). CDR3 length: 15 residues. The CDR3 DNA is TGTGCCAGCAGCTCGAATCACAAGCCCGATCAGCCCCAGCATTTT. Protein product: CASSSNHKPDQPQHF.

For this clonotype: A much more abundant neighbour one base away suggests this may be a read error. This chain joins TRBV11-2 and TRBJ2-1; maybe TRBD2 (6 bases). The CDR3 runs to 15 residues. Germline CDR1 reads SGHAT; CDR2 reads FQNNGV. Written as DNA, the CDR3 is TGTGCCCGCAGCTTAGGACCCAATGCTAGCGATGAGCAGTTCTTC. It encodes CARSLGPNASDEQFF.

Concerning this clonotype itself: One end of the junction varies from germline; a read error may be responsible. The rearrangement joins TRBV5-1 to TRBJ2-7; 10 positions match TRBD1. CDR1 and CDR2 (germline): SGHRS, YFSETQ. This CDR3 has 16 residues. The CDR3 nucleotides are TGCGCCAGCAGCTTGGCCCCGACAGGGGGCTCCTTCGAGCAGTACTTC. It encodes CASSLAPTGGSFEQYF.